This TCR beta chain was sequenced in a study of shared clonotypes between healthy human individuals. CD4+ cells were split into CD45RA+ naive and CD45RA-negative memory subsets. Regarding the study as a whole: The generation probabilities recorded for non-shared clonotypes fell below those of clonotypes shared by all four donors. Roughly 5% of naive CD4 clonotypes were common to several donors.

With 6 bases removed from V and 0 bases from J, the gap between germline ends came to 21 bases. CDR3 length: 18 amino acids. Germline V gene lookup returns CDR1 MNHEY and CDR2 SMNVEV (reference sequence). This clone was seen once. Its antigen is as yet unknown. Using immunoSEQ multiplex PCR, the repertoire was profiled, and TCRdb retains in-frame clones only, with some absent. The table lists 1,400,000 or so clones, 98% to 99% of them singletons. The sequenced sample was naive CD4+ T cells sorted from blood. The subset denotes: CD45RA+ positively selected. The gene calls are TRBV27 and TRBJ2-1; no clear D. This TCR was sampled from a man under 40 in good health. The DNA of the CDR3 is TGTGCCAGCAGACCGGGTCCTCATCTTGTCCGCTCCTACAATGAGCAGTTCTTC. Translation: CASRPGPHLVRSYNEQFF.